These 28 T cell receptor beta chains were all obtained from the same sample, sequenced in a study of T-cell memory formation after mild COVID-19. TCRdb itself ran the 5' RACE reads through MiXCR, one entry per CDR3 protein. There are 470,000 or so distinct CDR3 sequences in the sample; around a quarter occur only once, and 12% lies in the top ten. The material sequenced was PBMCs or a T cell subset sorted from them (not recorded which). These receptors all stem from an adult woman who had mild COVID-19 (a few samples of this study predate the infection). Cell type and time point are not known.

This clonotype was observed a few times. J is TRBJ2-5 and V is TRBV20-1; TRBD2 agrees at 11 bases. CDR3 length: 14 amino acids. The J segment lost 3 bases and the V segment lost 3 bases, leaving 3 bases of the junction unmatched. Germline V gene data show CDR1 as DFQATT and CDR2 as SNEGSKA (reference sequence). CDR3 region: CSASTSGSKETQYF. The CDR3 coding sequence is TGCAGTGCTAGCACTAGCGGGAGCAAAGAGACCCAGTACTTC.

The genes are TRBV5-1 and TRBJ2-2, with 9 bases lining up with TRBD1. Trimming took 4 bases from V and 5 from J; bases not matched to a gene: 6. The CDR3 runs to 15 residues. The germline V gene has CDR1 SGHRS and CDR2 YFSETQ. The CDR3 spells CASSLAGQGTGELFF. The CDR3 nucleotides read TGCGCCAGCAGCCTGGCGGGACAGGGTACCGGGGAGCTGTTTTTT.

The rearrangement uses TRBV24-1 and TRBJ1-2; D may be TRBD1 (6 bases). There are 14 residues in the CDR3. Germline CDR1 KGHDR, CDR2 SFDVKD. Trimming removed 1 base from V and 3 bases from J, with 8 bases in between. This CDR3 reads CATSDLKGDYGYTF. CDR3 coding DNA: TGTGCCACCAGTGATTTAAAGGGGGACTATGGCTACACCTTC.

The chain couples TRBV21-1 to TRBJ2-1. TRBV21-1 is flagged as a pseudogene. This CDR3 spans 16 amino acids. The CDR3 loop reads CASSKWAACSYNEQFF. CDR3 sequence (DNA): TGTGCCAGCAGCAAGTGGGCAGCCTGCTCCTACAATGAGCAGTTCTTC.

The V gene is TRBV5-1, the J gene TRBJ2-2; D possibly corresponds to TRBD1 (6 bases). The V gene's germline CDR1 is SGHRS and CDR2 YFSETQ. This CDR3 is built from 16 residues. Trimming removed 7 bases from V and 2 bases from J, with 18 bases in between. CDR3 in amino acids: CASQLYEGVNTGELFF. The CDR3 nucleotides are TGCGCCAGCCAGCTTTATGAGGGGGTAAACACCGGGGAGCTGTTTTTT.

The chain is built from TRBV4-2 and TRBJ2-7, with a weak D call TRBD1 (5 bases). The CDR3 has 13 amino acids. The germline CDR1 and CDR2 sequences are LGHNA and YNFKEQ. V lost 6 bases and J 1 base, leaving 10 bases between the germline ends. CDR3 in DNA: TGTGCCAGCAGACCGACAGTGTCCTACGAGCAGTACTTC. It yields the protein CASRPTVSYEQYF.

The rearrangement joins TRBV2 to TRBJ2-5; D unclear. The CDR3 spans 12 residues. The germline gives CDR1 SNHLY, CDR2 FYNNEI. V lost 7 bases and J 2 bases, leaving 8 bases between the germline ends. The CDR3: CASTPWQETQYF. The CDR3 DNA sequence: TGTGCCAGCACTCCGTGGCAAGAGACCCAGTACTTC.

This clonotype was observed a few times. The chain joins TRBV30 to TRBJ2-5; D is undetermined. This CDR3 is built from 12 residues. The germline gives CDR1 GTSNPN, CDR2 SVGIG (reference sequence). V was clipped by 2 bases and J by 4 bases, with 8 bases between them. The CDR3 DNA is TGTGCCTGGAGTCTCAATGGAGAGACCCAGTACTTC. It codes for CAWSLNGETQYF.

This clonotype was seen a handful of times. The chain combines TRBV30 with TRBJ2-4; D gene unclear. The germline V gene encodes CDR1 GTSNPN and CDR2 SVGIG (reference sequence). The CDR3 contains 12 residues. V was cut by 3 bases and J by 3 bases, with 6 bases left in between. The CDR3 coding sequence is TGTGCCTGGAGCGCCAGCAAAAACATTCAGTACTTC. Translation gives CAWSASKNIQYF.

This clonotype was recorded a few times. This chain links TRBV12-3 or TRBV12-4 with TRBJ2-7, with D possibly being TRBD1 (5 bases). The CDR3 sequence is 13 residues long. V lost 3 bases to trimming and J lost 2 bases, with 8 bases between them. CDR3 nucleotides: TGTGCCAGCAGTTTCCAGACAGCCTACGAGCAGTACTTC. Translation: CASSFQTAYEQYF.

CDR3 coding DNA: TGTGCCAGCAGCTTAGCGGGAAGGGACGGCCGCTACGAGCAGTACTTC. Its protein product is CASSLAGRDGRYEQYF. The chain links TRBV7-6 to TRBJ2-7; tentatively, D is TRBD1 or TRBD2 (5 bases each). Germline CDR1 and CDR2: SGHVS and FNYEAQ. V was trimmed by 0 bases and J by 3 bases, leaving 15 bases between them. The CDR3 loop spans 16 amino acids.

The chain employs TRBV4-2 and TRBJ2-7, with D tentatively TRBD1 (6 bases). This CDR3 region has 13 residues. Trimming shortened V by 5 bases and J by 3 bases, and 11 bases separated the two germline ends. CDR1 is LGHNA, CDR2 YNFKEQ, per germline. The CDR3 loop reads CASSNRVHYEQYF. For the CDR3, the DNA is TGTGCCAGCAGCAACAGGGTACACTACGAGCAGTACTTC.

The chain carries TRBV3-1 and TRBJ2-7, with D unresolved. The V and J ends lost 8 bases and 1 base respectively, with 12 bases between them. The CDR3 contains 13 residues. CDR1 LGHDT and CDR2 YNNKEL come from the germline V gene (reference sequence). The CDR3 is CASGSVNSYEQYF. The CDR3 nucleotides are TGTGCCAGCGGGTCAGTGAATTCCTACGAGCAGTACTTC.

This clonotype was recorded a few times. The rearrangement uses TRBV9 and TRBJ2-5; D gene uncertain. Germline V gene lookup returns CDR1 SGDLS and CDR2 YYNGEE. The CDR3 has 14 amino acids. The V and J ends lost 4 bases and 3 bases respectively, with 13 bases between them. This chain's CDR3 is CASSPLRAEETQYF. In DNA form, the CDR3 reads TGTGCCAGCAGCCCTTTAAGGGCCGAAGAGACCCAGTACTTC.

In this sample, this clonotype turned up a few times. This chain connects TRBV4-1 to TRBJ1-2, with 7 nucleotides matching TRBD1. Germline assignment: CDR1 MGHRA and CDR2 YSYEKL. The V segment lost 3 bases and the J segment 4 bases; nucleotides outside the gene matches: 11. This CDR3 is built from 16 residues. Written as DNA, the CDR3 is TGCGCCAGCAGCCAGGATTACAGGGGTTCCCCCTATGGCTACACCTTC. It translates to CASSQDYRGSPYGYTF.

This clonotype was counted between two and nine times. CDR3 sequence: CASSSDRDRGYGYTF. The CDR3 nucleotides are TGTGCCAGCTCCTCGGATCGGGACAGGGGCTATGGCTACACCTTC. The rearrangement links TRBV18 to TRBJ1-2; 10 nucleotides line up with TRBD1. The trim removed 6 bases at V and 4 bases at J, leaving 8 bases unmatched. Germline CDR1 and CDR2: KGHSH and LQKENI. The CDR3 runs to 15 residues. Using reference TRBV18 and TRBJ1-2 for the parts outside the CDR3, the full variable domain is NAGVMQNPRHLVRRRGQEARLRCSPMKGHSHVYWYRQLPEEGLKFMVYLQKENIIDESGMPKERFSAEFPKEGPSILRIQQVVRGDSAAYFCASSSDRDRGYGYTFGSGTRLTVV.

The chain uses TRBV23-1 and TRBJ2-5; 9 bases fit TRBD1. TRBV23-1 is sorted into the ORF group, with uncertain function. The CDR3 sequence is 15 residues long. V shed 6 bases, J shed 9 bases, and the junction held 14 bases outside the gene matches. Written as DNA, the CDR3 is TGCGCCAGCAGCCACCCTTCCCGGGACAGGGAGTCCCAGTACTTC. Protein: CASSHPSRDRESQYF.

The chain couples TRBV2 to TRBJ1-2; D perhaps matches TRBD1 (5 bases). Germline CDR1 SNHLY, CDR2 FYNNEI. The V gene lost 10 bases and the J gene lost 4 bases, with 22 bases spanning the gap. CDR3 length: 15 residues. DNA for the CDR3: TGTGCCATCAATGGACACGAGGACATCCTCTATGGCTACACCTTC. Its translation is CAINGHEDILYGYTF.

This chain joins TRBV10-3 and TRBJ1-1, with TRBD1 matching over 7 bases. CDR3 length equals 15 residues. The germline V gene encodes CDR1 ENHRY and CDR2 SYGVKD. V dropped 6 bases and J dropped 2; count of bases not matched to a gene: 9. For the CDR3, the DNA is TGTGCCATCAGGACCCGGGACAGACCCAACACTGAAGCTTTCTTT. This translates into CAIRTRDRPNTEAFF.

The rearrangement joins TRBV7-3 to TRBJ2-3; 12 nucleotides line up with TRBD2. The CDR3 sequence is 15 residues long. The germline V gene encodes CDR1 SGHTA and CDR2 FQGTGA. V lost 5 bases to trimming and J lost 5 bases; unmatched junction nucleotides: 5. CDR3 sequence reads: CASSPTSGRIDTQYF. CDR3 DNA sequence: TGTGCCAGCAGCCCAACTAGCGGGAGGATAGATACGCAGTATTTT.

This clonotype was picked up a small number of times. This sequence joins TRBV21-1 and TRBJ2-5. TRBV21-1 has pseudogene status. The CDR3 consists of 13 residues. CDR3 sequence: CASRGRVQETQYF. In DNA, the CDR3 is TGTGCCAGCAGAGGAAGGGTACAAGAGACCCAGTACTTC.

This clonotype has more than one count but fewer than ten. The gene calls are TRBV5-3 and TRBJ2-7, with TRBD2 matching 8 bases. TRBV5-3 is reported as an ORF; its role is uncertain. This CDR3 has 17 amino acids. The ends lost 0 bases at V and 3 bases at J; junction bases unmatched: 11. This chain's CDR3 is CARSLEVPTSAIYEQYF. CDR3 sequence (DNA): TGTGCCAGAAGCTTGGAAGTCCCGACTAGCGCGATCTACGAGCAGTACTTC.

The chain carries TRBV3-1 and TRBJ2-3, with TRBD2 identical over 8 bases. This CDR3 is 16 amino acids long. V was clipped by 3 bases and J by 1 base; unmatched bases: 6. Germline V gene data show CDR1 as LGHDT and CDR2 as YNNKEL (reference sequence). The CDR3 nucleotides read TGTGCCAGCAGCCAGGAACTAGCGGAACGCACAGATACGCAGTATTTT. It encodes CASSQELAERTDTQYF.

This clonotype was found a few times. The rearrangement joins TRBV6-5 to TRBJ2-1; D uncertain. V was shortened by 7 bases and J by 10 bases, with 26 bases between the two germline ends. Germline lookup yields CDR1 MNHEY and CDR2 SVGAGI. The CDR3 is 16 residues long. The CDR3 region is CASTSVAEATPGEQFF. DNA for the CDR3: TGTGCCAGCACCTCGGTGGCCGAGGCTACTCCCGGAGAGCAGTTCTTC.

This sequence joins TRBV30 and TRBJ2-7; a weak D match, TRBD2 (6 bases). The CDR3 length is 14 residues. The germline V gene has CDR1 GTSNPN and CDR2 SVGIG (reference sequence). With 6 bases removed from V and 0 bases from J, the gap between germline ends came to 15 bases. Here the CDR3 DNA reads TGTGCCTGCTACCGGGACTTCCCCTCCTACGAGCAGTACTTC. This codes for CACYRDFPSYEQYF.

The chain joins TRBV5-6 to TRBJ2-5; D unresolved. In germline, CDR1 is SGHDT, CDR2 YYEEEE. CDR3 length equals 11 residues. The germline V and J ends were trimmed by 4 bases and 5 bases, with 6 bases remaining between them. CDR3: CASSIAETQYF. The CDR3 DNA reads TGTGCCAGCAGCATTGCGGAGACCCAGTACTTC.

The chain recombines TRBV29-1 with TRBJ1-2; TRBD1 is a possible D gene (5 bases). Germline CDR1 and CDR2: SQVTM and ANQGSEA. V was cut by 0 bases and J by 13 bases, with 9 bases left in between. CDR3 length: 10 residues. The CDR3 DNA is TGCAGCGTTGAAGATGGAAGGGGCACCTTC. Translating gives CSVEDGRGTF.

The chain recombines TRBV7-2 with TRBJ2-3; 7 bases fit TRBD1. Germline CDR1 SGHTA, CDR2 FQGNSA. The CDR3 runs to 14 residues. Losses at the gene ends were 4 bases for V and 3 bases for J; bases not matched to a gene: 4. This CDR3 reads CASSYLRGTDTQYF. The CDR3 coding sequence is TGTGCCAGCAGCTATCTCAGGGGGACAGATACGCAGTATTTT.